A single sample is the source of the 2 T cell receptor beta chains below, sequenced in a study of technical replicates of blood from several donors. Produced via immunoSEQ multiplex PCR; TCRdb's table is partial and in-frame only. This table holds roughly 100,000 clones, approximately 96% found once. Material for sequencing was T cells isolated from PBMCs. Receptor source: a human donor in good health.

The gene calls are TRBV7-2 and TRBJ2-7; possible D gene TRBD2, 5 bases. Germline values: CDR1 SGHTA, CDR2 FQGNSA. The CDR3 extends over 12 amino acids. Trimming took 5 bases from V and 6 from J, leaving 11 bases between them. The CDR3 DNA reads as TGTGCCAGCAGCCCAGCGGCAGTCGAGCAGTACTTC. It encodes CASSPAAVEQYF.

The chain is built from TRBV12-5 and TRBJ2-1, with 7 bases lining up with TRBD1. Germline CDR1 LGHNT, CDR2 FRNRAP. CDR3 length: 14 residues. J was trimmed by 5 bases and V by 3 bases; bases with no gene match: 4. As DNA, the CDR3 is TGTGCTAGTGGTTTAGGGACAGCGCACAATGAGCAGTTCTTC. This encodes CASGLGTAHNEQFF.